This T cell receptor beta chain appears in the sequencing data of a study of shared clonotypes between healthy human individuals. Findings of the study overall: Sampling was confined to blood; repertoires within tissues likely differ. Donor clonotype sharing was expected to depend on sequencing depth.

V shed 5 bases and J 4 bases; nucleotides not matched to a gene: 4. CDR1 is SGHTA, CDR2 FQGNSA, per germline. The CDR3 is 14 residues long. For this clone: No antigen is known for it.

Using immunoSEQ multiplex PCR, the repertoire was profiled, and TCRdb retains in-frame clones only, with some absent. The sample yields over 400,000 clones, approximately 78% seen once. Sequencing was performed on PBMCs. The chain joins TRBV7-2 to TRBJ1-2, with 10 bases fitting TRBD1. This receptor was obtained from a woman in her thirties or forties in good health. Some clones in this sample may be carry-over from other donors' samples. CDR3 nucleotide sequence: TGTGCCAGCAGCCCGTGGGACAGGGGCTATGGCTACACCTTC. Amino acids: CASSPWDRGYGYTF.